The 11 T cell receptor beta chains in this list originate from one sample, sequenced in a study of shared clonotypes between healthy human individuals. TCRdb's copy holds only in-frame clones and misses some; the assay was immunoSEQ multiplex PCR. The profile covers about 1.5 million clones, with more than 95% appearing a single time and 1% to 1.5% taken by the ten largest. The specimen was naive CD4+ T cells sorted from blood. Subset reported: CD45RA+ positively selected. Every receptor here comes from a man aged 25 to 40 in good health.

Comments on this clone: The same CDR3 arises from other DNA sequences in this sample as well. The chain has TRBV9 and TRBJ2-2; D gene ambiguous. The CDR3 loop spans 13 amino acids. The ends were cut back, 0 bases at V and 5 bases at J, with 5 bases in the middle. Per the germline V gene, CDR1 is SGDLS and CDR2 is YYNGEE. As DNA, the CDR3 is TGTGCCAGCAGCGTAGGCCCGACCGGGGAGCTGTTTTTT. It codes for CASSVGPTGELFF. Together with reference TRBV9 and TRBJ2-2, the CDR3 gives the full variable domain: DSGVTQTPKHLITATGQRVTLRCSPRSGDLSVYWYQQSLDQGLQFLIQYYNGEERAKGNILERFSAQQFPDLHSELNLSSLELGDSALYFCASSVGPTGELFFGEGSRLTVL.

This clone was counted a single time. The rearrangement joins TRBV9 to TRBJ2-3; 8 nucleotides agree with TRBD2. V shed 0 bases and J 6 bases; nucleotides not matched to a gene: 6. Per germline, CDR1 SGDLS and CDR2 YYNGEE. The CDR3 has 15 residues. CDR3 coding DNA: TGTGCCAGCAGCGTAGAGGGGACTAGTTTTGATACGCAGTATTTT. As protein: CASSVEGTSFDTQYF.

This clone was picked up one time. This sequence joins TRBV28 and TRBJ2-1; 7 bases are a match to TRBD2. Germline V gene data show CDR1 as MDHEN and CDR2 as SYDVKM. The CDR3 is 15 amino acids. V trimming: 2 bases; J trimming: 9 bases; junction bases outside the gene matches: 10. In DNA form, the CDR3 reads TGTGCCAGCAGTTTAGCGGGAGCGCTATCGGGTGAGCAGTTCTTC. It specifies CASSLAGALSGEQFF. The full variable domain, with the rest looked up from reference TRBV28 and TRBJ2-1, is DVKVTQSSRYLVKRTGEKVFLECVQDMDHENMFWYRQDPGLGLRLIYFSYDVKMKEKGDIPEGYSVSREKKERFSLILESASTNQTSMYLCASSLAGALSGEQFFGPGTRLTVL.

Note on this clone: Other DNA sequences in the sample encode the same CDR3. The chain is built from TRBV18 and TRBJ1-2; D unclear. Looked up from germline, CDR1 is KGHSH and CDR2 is LQKENI. The CDR3 covers 13 residues. Trimming stripped 2 bases from V and 0 bases from J, with 4 bases between. The CDR3 sequence is CASSPGANYGYTF. DNA of the CDR3: TGTGCCAGCTCACCAGGAGCTAACTATGGCTACACCTTC.

This rearrangement joins TRBV7-9 to TRBJ2-5, with D unclear. CDR3 length equals 16 residues. Looked up from germline, CDR1 is SEHNR and CDR2 is FQNEAQ (reference sequence). Trimming stripped 3 bases from V and 4 bases from J, with 18 bases between. The CDR3: CASSLSSGGFGETQYF. Here the CDR3 DNA reads TGTGCCAGCAGCTTGTCGTCGGGTGGGTTTGGAGAGACCCAGTACTTC.

This clone was seen only once. The chain joins TRBV11-2 to TRBJ2-7, with 12 positions matching TRBD2. Germline V gives CDR1 SGHAT, CDR2 FQNNGV. The CDR3 covers 14 residues. Trimming removed 5 bases from V and 5 bases from J; junction bases left unmatched: 4. The chain's CDR3 is CASSRTSGTNEQYF. In nucleotides, the CDR3 is TGTGCCAGCAGCCGGACTAGCGGGACCAACGAGCAGTACTTC.

The genes are TRBV6-1 and TRBJ1-3; TRBD1 is a possible D gene (5 bases). CDR3 length equals 14 residues. The germline V gene encodes CDR1 MNHNS and CDR2 SASEGT. The V and J ends lost 6 bases and 2 bases respectively, with 11 bases between them. The CDR3 region is CASREGRTGNTIYF. In DNA form, the CDR3 reads TGTGCCAGCAGAGAGGGGAGAACTGGAAACACCATATATTTT.

The chain couples TRBV5-4 to TRBJ2-1; 9 positions match TRBD1. Losses at the gene ends were 4 bases for V and 3 bases for J; bases not matched to a gene: 8. Germline loops: CDR1 SGHNT, CDR2 YYREEE (reference sequence). CDR3 length: 16 residues. In DNA form, the CDR3 reads TGTGCCAGCAGCGGAGGGACAGGGTGGAACTACAATGAGCAGTTCTTC. Translating gives CASSGGTGWNYNEQFF. Combining the CDR3 with reference TRBV5-4 and TRBJ2-1 gives the whole variable domain ETGVTQSPTHLIKTRGQQVTLRCSSQSGHNTVSWYQQALGQGPQFIFQYYREEENGRGNFPPRFSGLQFPNYSSELNVNALELDDSALYLCASSGGTGWNYNEQFFGPGTRLTVL.

The J gene is TRBJ2-1, the V gene TRBV19, with 14 bases identical to TRBD2. Unmatched junction bases numbered 8, after V lost 3 bases and J lost 7 bases. The germline gives CDR1 LNHDA, CDR2 SQIVND (reference sequence). This CDR3 comprises 17 residues. CDR3 nucleotide sequence: TGTGCCAGTAGTATTCACCAGGGACTAGCGGGAGTGAATGAGCAGTTCTTC. Protein sequence: CASSIHQGLAGVNEQFF. The variable domain in full, with the rest retrieved from reference TRBV19 and TRBJ2-1, is DGGITQSPKYLFRKEGQNVTLSCEQNLNHDAMYWYRQDPGQGLRLIYYSQIVNDFQKGDIAEGYSVSREKKESFPLTVTSAQKNPTAFYLCASSIHQGLAGVNEQFFGPGTRLTVL.

The chain couples TRBV6-6 to TRBJ2-7; D is undetermined. The CDR3 contains 15 residues. V lost 2 bases and J lost 1, with 12 bases in between. CDR1 and CDR2 (germline): MNHNY, SVGAGI (reference sequence). CDR3 DNA sequence: TGTGCCAGCAGTTACGTATCCACGATATCCTACGAGCAGTACTTC. Translating gives CASSYVSTISYEQYF.

The chain joins TRBV27 to TRBJ2-6, with D maybe TRBD2 (7 bases). This CDR3 contains 15 residues. Germline V gene sequence: CDR1 MNHEY, CDR2 SMNVEV (reference sequence). V lost 6 bases, J lost 2 bases, and 11 bases lay in between. DNA of the CDR3: TGTGCCAGCAGACCGCGGGGGCCTGGGGCCAACGTCCTGACTTTC. It codes for CASRPRGPGANVLTF.